This T cell receptor beta chain came from a study of T cells in Graves' hyperthyroidism and ophthalmopathy. This clonotype was seen at least ten times. RNA transcripts gave rise to amplified TCR beta CDR3 regions. Carried out on the TCR CDR3, a first-round RT-PCR used the HTBI primer set. In TCRdb, the multiplex PCR reads were re-called with MiXCR into one record per CDR3 protein. The sample lists roughly 420,000 distinct CDR3 sequences; roughly an eighth were seen once. Hyperthyroidism, newly diagnosed and lasting under 2 months, affected patients aged 18 to 65. This TCR came from a young woman with Graves' hyperthyroidism. Sequenced input: blood.

CDR3 sequence reads: CASSLDVESTDTQYF. The CDR3 DNA reads TGTGCCAGCAGCTTAGACGTAGAGAGCACAGATACGCAGTATTTT. The chain joins TRBV7-3 to TRBJ2-3; D is undetermined. Germline V CDR1 and CDR2: SGHTA, FQGTGA. The CDR3 extends over 15 amino acids. V was shortened by 2 bases and J by 0 bases, with 9 bases between the two germline ends.